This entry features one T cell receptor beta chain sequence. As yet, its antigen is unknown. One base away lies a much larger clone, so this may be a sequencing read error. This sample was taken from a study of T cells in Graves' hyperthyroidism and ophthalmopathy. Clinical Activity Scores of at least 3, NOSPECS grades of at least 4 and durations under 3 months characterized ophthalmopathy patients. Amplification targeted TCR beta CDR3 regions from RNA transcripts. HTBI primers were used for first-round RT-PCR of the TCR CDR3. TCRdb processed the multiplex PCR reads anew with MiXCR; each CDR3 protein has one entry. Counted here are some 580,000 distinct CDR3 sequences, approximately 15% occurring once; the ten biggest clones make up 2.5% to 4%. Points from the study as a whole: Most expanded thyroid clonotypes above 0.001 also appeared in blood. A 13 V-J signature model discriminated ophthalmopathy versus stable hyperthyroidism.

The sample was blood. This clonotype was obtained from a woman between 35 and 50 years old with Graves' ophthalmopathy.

In nucleotides, the CDR3 is TGTGCCAGCACCCCTACAGGACCCTCCTACAATGAGCAGTACTTC. This gives the protein CASTPTGPSYNEQYF. V gene TRBV2 combines with J gene TRBJ2-1, with D perhaps TRBD1 (5 bases). Judging by the DNA end, TRBJ2-7 fits better; the J call may be wrong. This CDR3 is built from 15 residues. Germline CDR1 and CDR2: SNHLY and FYNNEI.